The rows below give T cell receptor beta chains drawn from one sample of a study of shared clonotypes between healthy human individuals. The method was immunoSEQ multiplex PCR; TCRdb's version includes in-frame clones alone and lacks a portion of them. The table shows over 2 million clones, with over 85% occurring only once. Sequences were obtained from naive CD4+ T cells sorted from blood. These receptors all come from a young man in good health. CDR3s include the opening cysteine and the closing phenylalanine or tryptophan. The D gene is left open where the match is weak. The listing skips clone size in some rows; elsewhere it reads once, few, many or a size class.

clone size	V gene	D gene	J gene	CDR3 DNA	CDR3 protein
NA	TRBV11-2	NA	TRBJ2-2	TGTGCCAGCAGCTTTGCAGTCAACTTATTCACCGGGGAGCTGTTTTTT	CASSFAVNLFTGELFF
NA	TRBV10-3	NA	TRBJ1-5	TGTGCCATCAGTGAGCGAGACGGTCAGCCCCAGCATTTT	CAISERDGQPQHF
NA	TRBV10-3	NA	TRBJ1-6	TGTGCCATCAGTGAGCCCCCAGGGTTGGGACCCCTCCACTTT	CAISEPPGLGPLHF
NA	TRBV6-5	TRBD1	TRBJ1-6	TGTGCCAGCACCTCGATTGGACAGGGCTCACCCCTCCACTTT	CASTSIGQGSPLHF
NA	TRBV18	TRBD2	TRBJ2-4	TGTGCCAGCTCACCACGGACTAGCGGGAGGTTTGAAAACATTCAGTACTTC	CASSPRTSGRFENIQYF
NA	TRBV10-1	TRBD1	TRBJ2-1	TGCGCCAGCACCAAAGCCGGGACAGGGTGGATTGAGCAGTTCTTC	CASTKAGTGWIEQFF
NA	TRBV5-1	NA	TRBJ2-2	TGCGCCAGCAGCTTGGTACAGATGAACACCGGGGAGCTGTTTTTT	CASSLVQMNTGELFF
NA	TRBV30	NA	TRBJ2-1	TGTGCCTGGAGTCCGGACCTTTTGAATGAGCAGTTCTTC	CAWSPDLLNEQFF
NA	TRBV6-4	TRBD1	TRBJ2-3	TGTGCCAGCAGTCCACAGGGGGGCACAGATACGCAGTATTTT	CASSPQGGTDTQYF
NA	TRBV2	NA	TRBJ2-5	TGTGCCAGCAGCCCTTGGGAGACCCAGTACTTC	CASSPWETQYF
NA	TRBV5-1	NA	TRBJ2-2	TGCGCCAGCACTGAGGCACTAACGAACACCGGGGAGCTGTTTTTT	CASTEALTNTGELFF
NA	TRBV9	NA	TRBJ1-1	TGTGCCAGCGGCCAAGGGGACACTGAAGCTTTCTTT	CASGQGDTEAFF
NA	TRBV7-9	NA	TRBJ2-7	TGTGCCAGCAGCCCTGGGACCAGGCAGTACTTC	CASSPGTRQYF
NA	TRBV25-1	NA	TRBJ1-2	TGTGCCAGCAGTGACCCTGGGGTTCTCGATGGCTACACCTTC	CASSDPGVLDGYTF
NA	TRBV5-1	NA	TRBJ1-1	TGCGCCAGCTCAGGACAGATGAACACTGAAGCTTTCTTT	CASSGQMNTEAFF
NA	TRBV30	NA	TRBJ2-5	TGTGCCTGGAGTGAGGGGCGGGAGACCCAGTACTTC	CAWSEGRETQYF
NA	TRBV5-1	NA	TRBJ1-2	TGCGCCAGCAGCGTCTCCTTCGAGGGCTACACCTTC	CASSVSFEGYTF
NA	TRBV19	NA	TRBJ2-2	TGTGCCAGTAGTATCAGGGAGCAGACCGGGGAGCTGTTTTTT	CASSIREQTGELFF
NA	TRBV18	TRBD2	TRBJ2-7	TGTGCCAGCTCGGTTCGGGAGGCTTTACAGGAGCAGTACTTC	CASSVREALQEQYF
NA	TRBV9	NA	TRBJ2-2	TGTGCCAGCAGCTCTTTCGGGGAGCTGTTTTTT	CASSSFGELFF
NA	TRBV4-1	NA	TRBJ1-5	TGCGCCAGCAGCCAAGTAGGTAGCAGGGAGAATCAGCCCCAGCATTTT	CASSQVGSRENQPQHF
NA	TRBV6-1	TRBD1	TRBJ2-5	TGTGCCAGCAACACCGGGACAGGGGGCGAAGGCCAGTACTTC	CASNTGTGGEGQYF
NA	TRBV7-8	TRBD1	TRBJ2-1	TGTGCCAGCAGCTTAACAGGGGACAATGAGCAGTTCTTC	CASSLTGDNEQFF
NA	TRBV6-5	TRBD1	TRBJ1-2	TGTGCCAGCAGTTACTCCTCCTTAGGGGGCCACTATGGCTACACCTTC	CASSYSSLGGHYGYTF
NA	TRBV7-2	NA	TRBJ2-1	TGTGCCAGCAGCTTAGTGGGAAATGAGCAGTTCTTC	CASSLVGNEQFF
NA	TRBV6-5	NA	TRBJ1-6	TGTGCCAGCAGGACGACAGATAATTCACCCCTCCACTTT	CASRTTDNSPLHF
NA	TRBV19	NA	TRBJ2-1	TGTGCCAGTAGCGTACTTGGCGGGAATGAGCAGTTCTTC	CASSVLGGNEQFF
NA	TRBV30	TRBD1	TRBJ2-7	TGTGCCTTGGGACAGGGTCGGGACGAGCAGTACTTC	CALGQGRDEQYF
NA	TRBV11-1	NA	TRBJ1-6	TGTGCCAGCTTTCCCTCCCGGGAGAACGATAATTCACCCCTCCACTTT	CASFPSRENDNSPLHF
NA	TRBV6-5	NA	TRBJ1-1	TGTGCCACTAATCGGGGGACTGAAGCTTTCTTT	CATNRGTEAFF
few	TRBV6-6	NA	TRBJ2-7	TGTGCCAGCAGCCTGACACGTTACTACGAGCAGTACTTC	CASSLTRYYEQYF
once	TRBV28	TRBD1	TRBJ2-7	TGTGCCAGCATTGCAATCCGGGACAGCGATACGAAGCAGTACTTC	CASIAIRDSDTKQYF
NA	TRBV10-3	NA	TRBJ2-7	TGTGCCAGCGGGCGGGCCTCAATCTACGAGCAGTACTTC	CASGRASIYEQYF
once	TRBV5-6	NA	TRBJ2-3	TGTGCCAGCAGCTTGCGGGCAAGCACAGATACGCAGTATTTT	CASSLRASTDTQYF
NA	TRBV30	TRBD2	TRBJ2-7	TGTGCCTGGAGGCTAACGAGCGGGAACTACGAGCAGTACTTC	CAWRLTSGNYEQYF
NA	TRBV5-1	TRBD1	TRBJ1-4	TGCGCCAGCAGCGCTTCAGGGGGGACTAATGAAAAACTGTTTTTT	CASSASGGTNEKLFF
NA	TRBV9	NA	TRBJ1-2	TGTGCCAGCAGCGTTATGGGGCTTTCGTCTTGGGGCTACACCTTC	CASSVMGLSSWGYTF
NA	TRBV7-8	NA	TRBJ2-3	TGTGCCAGCAGCTTAGGGACCCTTAGCACAGATACGCAGTATTTT	CASSLGTLSTDTQYF
NA	TRBV5-1	TRBD1	TRBJ1-2	TGCGCCAGCAGCTTGTTACAGGGGATTTTTGGCTACACCTTC	CASSLLQGIFGYTF
NA	TRBV5-5	NA	TRBJ1-1	TGTGCCAGCACACCGTGGGGGACCGCTGGCACTGAAGCTTTCTTT	CASTPWGTAGTEAFF
NA	TRBV2	TRBD1	TRBJ1-6	TGTGCCAGCAAGGGGACAGAAGATTCACCCCTCCACTTT	CASKGTEDSPLHF
NA	TRBV5-8	NA	TRBJ1-5	TGTGCCAGCAGCTTGGCAGCTAAAAGCAATCAGCCCCAGCATTTT	CASSLAAKSNQPQHF
NA	TRBV5-6	NA	TRBJ2-7	TGTGCCACAAAATACCCAAGTCAGGCTAGGGCTTCCTACGAGCAGTACTTC	CATKYPSQARASYEQYF